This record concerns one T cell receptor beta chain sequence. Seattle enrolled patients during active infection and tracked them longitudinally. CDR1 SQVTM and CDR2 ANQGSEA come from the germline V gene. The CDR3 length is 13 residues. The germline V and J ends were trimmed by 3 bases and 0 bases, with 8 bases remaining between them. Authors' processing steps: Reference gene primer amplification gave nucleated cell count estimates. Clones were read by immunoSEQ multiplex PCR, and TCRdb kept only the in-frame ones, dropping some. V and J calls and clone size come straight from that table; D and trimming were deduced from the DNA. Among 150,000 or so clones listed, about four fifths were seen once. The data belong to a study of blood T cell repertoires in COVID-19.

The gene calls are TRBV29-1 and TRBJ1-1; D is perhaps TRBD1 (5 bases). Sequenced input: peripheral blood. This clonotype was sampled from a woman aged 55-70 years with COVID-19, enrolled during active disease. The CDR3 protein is CSVEKGLNTEAFF. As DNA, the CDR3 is TGCAGCGTTGAGAAGGGGCTGAACACTGAAGCTTTCTTT.